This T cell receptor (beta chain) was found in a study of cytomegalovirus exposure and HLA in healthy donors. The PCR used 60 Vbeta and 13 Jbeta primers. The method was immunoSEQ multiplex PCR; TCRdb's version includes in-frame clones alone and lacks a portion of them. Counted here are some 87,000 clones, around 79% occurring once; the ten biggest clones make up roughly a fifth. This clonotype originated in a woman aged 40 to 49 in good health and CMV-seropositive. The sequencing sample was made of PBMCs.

This CDR3 is CASTKSGSQAQFF. As DNA, the CDR3 is TGTGCCAGCACCAAAAGCGGTAGTCAAGCGCAGTTCTTC. This chain uses TRBV25-1 with TRBJ2-1, with D perhaps matching TRBD2 (5 bases). Germline V gene data show CDR1 as MGHDK and CDR2 as SYGVNS. This CDR3 is built from 13 residues. V lost 7 bases and J 12 bases, leaving 19 bases between the germline ends.